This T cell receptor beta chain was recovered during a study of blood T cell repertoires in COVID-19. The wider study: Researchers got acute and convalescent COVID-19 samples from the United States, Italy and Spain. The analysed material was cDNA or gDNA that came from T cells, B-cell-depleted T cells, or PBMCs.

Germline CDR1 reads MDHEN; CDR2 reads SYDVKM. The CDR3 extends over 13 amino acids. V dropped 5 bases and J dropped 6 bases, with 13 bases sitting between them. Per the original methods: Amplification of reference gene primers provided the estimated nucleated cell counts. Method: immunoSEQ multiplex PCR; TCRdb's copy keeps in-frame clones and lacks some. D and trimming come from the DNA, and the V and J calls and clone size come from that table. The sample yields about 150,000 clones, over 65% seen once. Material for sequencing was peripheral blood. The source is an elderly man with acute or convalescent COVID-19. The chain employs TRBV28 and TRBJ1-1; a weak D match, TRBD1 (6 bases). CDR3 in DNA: TGTGCCAGCAGTGGCCAGGGGAATCCTGAAGCTTTCTTT. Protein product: CASSGQGNPEAFF.